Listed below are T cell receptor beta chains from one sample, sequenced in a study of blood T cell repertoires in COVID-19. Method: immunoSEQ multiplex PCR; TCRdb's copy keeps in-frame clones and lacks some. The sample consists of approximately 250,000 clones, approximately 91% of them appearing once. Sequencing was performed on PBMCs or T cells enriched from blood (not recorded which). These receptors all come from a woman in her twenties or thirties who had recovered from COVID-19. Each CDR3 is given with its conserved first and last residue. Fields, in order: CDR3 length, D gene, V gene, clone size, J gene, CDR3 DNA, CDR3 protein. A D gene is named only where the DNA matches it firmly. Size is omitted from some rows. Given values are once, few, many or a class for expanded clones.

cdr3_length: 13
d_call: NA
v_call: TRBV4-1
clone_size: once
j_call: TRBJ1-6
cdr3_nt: TGCGCCAGCAGCTCGGCGGGGGTTTCACCCCTCCACTTT
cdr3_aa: CASSSAGVSPLHF

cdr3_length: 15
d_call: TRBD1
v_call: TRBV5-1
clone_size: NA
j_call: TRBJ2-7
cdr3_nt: TGCGCCAGCAGCTTGGGGGGACAGGGTGGCTACGAGCAGTACTTC
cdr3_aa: CASSLGGQGGYEQYF

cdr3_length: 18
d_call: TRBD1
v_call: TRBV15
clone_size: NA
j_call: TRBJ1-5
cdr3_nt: TGTGCCACCAGCATCGAAGGGGCAGGGGGCAGAGGCAATCAGCCCCAGCATTTT
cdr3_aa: CATSIEGAGGRGNQPQHF

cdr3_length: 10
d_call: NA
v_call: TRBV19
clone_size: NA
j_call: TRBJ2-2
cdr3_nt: TGTGCCACGGGCACCGGGGAGCTGTTTTTT
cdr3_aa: CATGTGELFF

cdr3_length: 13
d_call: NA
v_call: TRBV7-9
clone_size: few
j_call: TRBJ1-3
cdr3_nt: TGTGCCAGCAGCGGGGCTACTGGAAACACCATATATTTT
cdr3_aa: CASSGATGNTIYF

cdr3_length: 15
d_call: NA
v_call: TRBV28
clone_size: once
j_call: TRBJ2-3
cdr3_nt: TGTGCCAGCAGCCGGGAGGACAGGGTTAAAGTTACGCAGTATTTT
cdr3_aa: CASSREDRVKVTQYF

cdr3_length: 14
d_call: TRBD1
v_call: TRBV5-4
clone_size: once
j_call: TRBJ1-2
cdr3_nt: TGTGCCAGCAGCCCACAGGGGGCCAACTATGGCTACACCTTC
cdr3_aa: CASSPQGANYGYTF

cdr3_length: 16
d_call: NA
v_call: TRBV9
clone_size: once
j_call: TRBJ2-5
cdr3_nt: TGTGCCAGCAGCGCGACCGCTAGGGGGGGCCAAGAGACCCAGTACTTC
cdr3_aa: CASSATARGGQETQYF

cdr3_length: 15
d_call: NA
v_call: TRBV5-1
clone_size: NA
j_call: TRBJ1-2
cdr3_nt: TGCGCCAGCAGCTTCGGTCTCGGGGTATCGGGTGGCTACACCTTC
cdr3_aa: CASSFGLGVSGGYTF

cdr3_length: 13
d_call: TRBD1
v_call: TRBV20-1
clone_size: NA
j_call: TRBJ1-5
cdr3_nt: TGCAGTGCTAGTCAGGGGGGTACGCAGCCCCAGCATTTT
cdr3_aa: CSASQGGTQPQHF

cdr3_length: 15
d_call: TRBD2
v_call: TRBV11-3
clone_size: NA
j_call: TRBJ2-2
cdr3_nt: TGTGCCAGCAGCATGAGCGGGGGGTACACCGGGGAGCTGTTTTTT
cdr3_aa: CASSMSGGYTGELFF

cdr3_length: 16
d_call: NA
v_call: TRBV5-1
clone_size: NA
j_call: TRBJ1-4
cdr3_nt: TGCGCCAGCAGCAGGGACTCGGCGGGGGCTAATGAAAAACTGTTTTTT
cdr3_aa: CASSRDSAGANEKLFF

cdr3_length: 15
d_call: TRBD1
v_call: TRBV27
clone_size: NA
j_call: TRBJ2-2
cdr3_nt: TGTGCCAGCAGTTTACAGGACAGGGACACCGGGGAGCTGTTTTTT
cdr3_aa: CASSLQDRDTGELFF

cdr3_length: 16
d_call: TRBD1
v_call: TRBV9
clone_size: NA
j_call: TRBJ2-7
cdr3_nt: TGTGCCAGCAGCGTATCCCTCGGGACAGGGGCTACAGAGCAGTACTTC
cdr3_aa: CASSVSLGTGATEQYF

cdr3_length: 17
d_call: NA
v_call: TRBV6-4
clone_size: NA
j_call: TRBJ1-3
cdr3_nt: TGTGCCAGCAGTGACGGGCTATGGGGCGCGGGAGGAAACACCATATATTTT
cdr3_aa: CASSDGLWGAGGNTIYF

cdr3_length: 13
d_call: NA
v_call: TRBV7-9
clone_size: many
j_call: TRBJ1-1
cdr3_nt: TGTGCCAGCAGCTCGCCCCCGGGGACTGAAGCTTTCTTT
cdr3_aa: CASSSPPGTEAFF

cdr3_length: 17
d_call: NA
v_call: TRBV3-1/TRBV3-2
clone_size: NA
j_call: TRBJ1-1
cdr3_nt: TGTGCCAGCAGCCATCCACCAGGGGATGGGGTGGTCACTGAAGCTTTCTTT
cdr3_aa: CASSHPPGDGVVTEAFF

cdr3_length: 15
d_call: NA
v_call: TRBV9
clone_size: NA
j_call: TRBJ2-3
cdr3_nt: TGTGCCAGCAGCGTACGACAGGACTTTACAGATACGCAGTATTTT
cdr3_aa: CASSVRQDFTDTQYF

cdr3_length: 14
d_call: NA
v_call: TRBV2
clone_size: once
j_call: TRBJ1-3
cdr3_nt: TGTGCCAGCAGTGAGGCGACAGGAATAAACACCATATATTTT
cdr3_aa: CASSEATGINTIYF

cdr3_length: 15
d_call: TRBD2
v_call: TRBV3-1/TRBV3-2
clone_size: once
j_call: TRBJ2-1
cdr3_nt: TGTGCCAGCAGCCAGAGCGGGAGAACCTACAATGAGCAGTTCTTC
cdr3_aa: CASSQSGRTYNEQFF

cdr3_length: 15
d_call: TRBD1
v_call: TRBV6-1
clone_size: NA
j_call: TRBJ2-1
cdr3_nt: TGTGCCAGCAGTGAAGTTGGGGGACAGTACAATGAGCAGTTCTTC
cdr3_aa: CASSEVGGQYNEQFF

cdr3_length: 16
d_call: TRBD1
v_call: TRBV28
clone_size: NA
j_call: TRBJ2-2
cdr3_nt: TGTGCCAGCAGTACCCGTCGGACAGGGTACACCGGGGAGCTGTTTTTT
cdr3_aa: CASSTRRTGYTGELFF